The 22 T cell receptor beta chains below were found in one sample sequenced in a study of Ad26.COV2.S vaccination and SARS-CoV-2 variants. Documented treatment: some 19 received Ad26.COV2.S at low or high dose, single or two shots; about 5 received placebo; per-sample allocation not given. Sampling was done on day 63 after the first vaccine or placebo injection. Some clones are missing from TCRdb's copy, which holds only in-frame ones; the method was immunoSEQ multiplex PCR. This sample has 300,000 to 450,000 clones, with 70% to 90% found just once. The input for sequencing was peripheral blood, taken in a trial of Ad26.COV2.S vaccine versus placebo. These receptors originate from a person between 18 and 59 years old who received the Ad26.COV2.S COVID-19 vaccine or a placebo.

J is TRBJ2-3 and V is TRBV3-1 (or the pseudogene TRBV3-2); D is unclear. The length of the CDR3 is 14 residues. Germline loops: CDR1 LGHDT, CDR2 YNNKEL (reference sequence). Trimming pared 1 base from V and 4 bases from J, leaving 9 bases between. Written as DNA, the CDR3 is TGTGCCAGCAGCCAAGGAGGCGACCCAGATACGCAGTATTTT. The encoded protein is CASSQGGDPDTQYF.

The V and J genes are TRBV12-2 and TRBJ1-6; TRBD1 was called by the table and not checked on the DNA. TRBV12-2 constitutes a pseudogene. The CDR3 spans 16 residues. CDR3 residues: CASRLYADRGRADLHF. The CDR3 nucleotides read TGTGCAAGTCGCTTATATGCCGACAGGGGACGCGCTGACCTCCACTTT.

V and J are TRBV2 and TRBJ2-1, with D possibly being TRBD2 (6 bases). CDR3 length: 15 amino acids. Germline CDR1 SNHLY, CDR2 FYNNEI. V dropped 3 bases and J dropped 1 base, with 10 bases sitting between them. For the CDR3, the DNA is TGTGCCAGCAGTGATAACGGGGGTTCCTACAATGAGCAGTTCTTC. Amino acid sequence: CASSDNGGSYNEQFF.

J is TRBJ2-5 and V is TRBV5-1, with 8 bases that match TRBD1. V lost 0 bases, J lost 5 bases, and 6 bases stayed unmatched. The CDR3 covers 15 residues. Germline CDR1 SGHRS, CDR2 YFSETQ. CDR3: CASSLDGTGSETQYF. CDR3 nucleotide sequence: TGCGCCAGCAGCTTGGACGGGACAGGTTCCGAGACCCAGTACTTC.

The chain employs TRBV15 and TRBJ2-2, with a tentative D call TRBD1 (5 bases). V was clipped by 0 bases and J by 6 bases, with 14 bases between them. Germline V gene sequence: CDR1 LNHNV, CDR2 YYDKDF (reference sequence). CDR3 length equals 16 residues. The CDR3 DNA sequence: TGTGCCACCAGCAGAGATAGGCAGGGTTGGGCCGGGGAGCTGTTTTTT. Amino acid sequence: CATSRDRQGWAGELFF.

This chain joins TRBV9 and TRBJ1-1, with D hard to call. From germline, CDR1 is SGDLS and CDR2 YYNGEE. This CDR3 comprises 13 residues. V shed 4 bases and J shed 6 bases, with 13 bases lying between them. The CDR3 DNA follows: TGTGCCAGCAGCCCTTGGTCGATGGCTGAAGCTTTCTTT. It codes for CASSPWSMAEAFF.

CDR3 DNA: TGTGCCAGCTCACCAGTTATCGGTTCAGGCAAATATGGCTACACCTTC. Its protein product is CASSPVIGSGKYGYTF. The chain recombines TRBV18 with TRBJ1-2; D call uncertain. CDR3 length: 16 amino acids. V was cut by 2 bases and J by 5 bases, with 18 bases left in between. Germline lookup yields CDR1 KGHSH and CDR2 LQKENI.

The J gene is TRBJ2-6, the V gene TRBV19; weak D call: TRBD1 (7 bases). The CDR3 spans 17 residues. Germline V gene lookup returns CDR1 LNHDA and CDR2 SQIVND (reference sequence). V shed 7 bases and J shed 0 bases, with 16 bases lying between them. The CDR3 sequence: CASTPRGTDSGANVLTF. The CDR3, as DNA: TGTGCCAGTACTCCCCGGGGGACAGACTCTGGGGCCAACGTCCTGACTTTC.

The V call is TRBV30, the J call TRBJ1-1, with 8 bases lining up with TRBD1. Germline CDR1 and CDR2: GTSNPN and SVGIG (reference sequence). The CDR3 has 14 residues. The V and J ends lost 3 bases and 0 bases, in that order; junction bases with no gene match: 3. This CDR3 reads CAWRGDRLNTEAFF. In DNA form, the CDR3 reads TGTGCCTGGAGGGGGGACAGGCTGAACACTGAAGCTTTCTTT. Variable domain in full (rest from reference TRBV30 and TRBJ1-1): SQTIHQWPATLVQPVGSPLSLECTVEGTSNPNLYWYRQAAGRGLQLLFYSVGIGQISSEVPQNLSASRPQDRQFILSSKKLLLSDSGFYLCAWRGDRLNTEAFFGQGTRLTVV.

The chain combines TRBV21-1 with TRBJ1-2; TRBD1 was called by the table and not checked on the DNA. TRBV21-1 is a known pseudogene. The CDR3 spans 20 residues. The DNA for the CDR3 is TGTGCCAGCAGCAAAAAAGGGCATCGAGACAGGGCGCGCAGGAGCTATGGCTACACCTTC. This translates into CASSKKGHRDRARRSYGYTF.

This chain joins TRBV3-1 (or the pseudogene TRBV3-2) and TRBJ2-7; D unclear. Trimming pared 4 bases from V and 2 bases from J, leaving 12 bases between. The CDR3 has 14 amino acids. Germline values: CDR1 LGHDT, CDR2 YNNKEL (reference sequence). The CDR3, as DNA: TGTGCCAGCAGCCCCCATCTGATCCCCTACGAGCAGTACTTC. Translation gives CASSPHLIPYEQYF.

This clone was detected only once. The J gene is TRBJ2-3, the V gene TRBV20-1; no clear D gene. CDR3 length: 11 residues. The V and J ends lost 0 bases and 2 bases respectively, with 0 bases between them. Germline V lookup: CDR1 DFQATT, CDR2 SNEGSKA (reference sequence). This CDR3 is CSARDTDTQYF. CDR3 coding DNA: TGCAGTGCTAGAGACACAGATACGCAGTATTTT.

The chain couples TRBV19 to TRBJ2-7; no clear D gene. This CDR3 is built from 14 residues. V shed 3 bases and J shed 3 bases, with 12 bases lying between them. Germline assignment: CDR1 LNHDA and CDR2 SQIVND (reference sequence). CDR3 sequence (DNA): TGTGCCAGTAGTATCTCCAGGCAGCACTACGAGCAGTACTTC. Its protein is CASSISRQHYEQYF.

The chain joins TRBV7-8 to TRBJ2-1; D unresolved. V was cut by 10 bases and J by 0 bases, with 13 bases left in between. The germline V gene encodes CDR1 SGHVS and CDR2 FQNEAQ. The CDR3 consists of 14 residues. CDR3 sequence (DNA): TGTGCCACCCAGGAAGAGGACTCCTACAATGAGCAGTTCTTC. Translation: CATQEEDSYNEQFF.

The V call is TRBV19, the J call TRBJ2-5, with D tentatively TRBD1 or TRBD2 (6 bases each). Germline CDR1 and CDR2: LNHDA and SQIVND (reference sequence). Deletions cut 7 bases from V and 5 bases from J, with 17 bases between. The CDR3 has 14 residues. This CDR3 is CASKGEGGGETQYF. CDR3 DNA sequence: TGTGCCAGTAAAGGCGAAGGGGGAGGCGAGACCCAGTACTTC.

This rearrangement joins TRBV30 to TRBJ2-3, with D possibly TRBD2 on 6 matching bases. The CDR3 extends over 14 amino acids. Germline-derived CDR1 and CDR2 are GTSNPN and SVGIG (reference sequence). V shed 2 bases and J shed 7 bases, with 16 bases lying between them. CDR3 nucleotide sequence: TGTGCCTGGAGTTTAGACCTGGGAGGTAATACGCAGTATTTT. This encodes CAWSLDLGGNTQYF.

The rearrangement uses TRBV28 and TRBJ2-3; D not resolved. The CDR3 is made up of 13 amino acids. The V and J ends lost 2 bases and 0 bases respectively, with 3 bases between them. The germline gives CDR1 MDHEN, CDR2 SYDVKM. The CDR3 nucleotides read TGTGCCAGCAGTTTAGATAGCACAGATACGCAGTATTTT. Translating gives CASSLDSTDTQYF.

This chain uses TRBV19 with TRBJ2-5, with 12 bases matching TRBD1. The CDR3 contains 16 residues. V gave up 5 bases and J gave up 5 bases; unmatched junction bases: 9. The germline CDR1 and CDR2 sequences are LNHDA and SQIVND (reference sequence). The DNA for the CDR3 is TGTGCCAGTAGTGTCACGGGACAGGGGGCTCTTGAGACCCAGTACTTC. Translated: CASSVTGQGALETQYF.

The chain carries TRBV12-3 or TRBV12-4 and TRBJ2-3; tentative D call: TRBD2 (6 bases). V lost 5 bases to trimming and J lost 5 bases, with 11 bases between them. The CDR3 extends over 13 amino acids. In nucleotides, the CDR3 is TGTGCCAGCAGTGCCACCGGGGGAGATACGCAGTATTTT. Translation gives CASSATGGDTQYF.

The V and J genes are TRBV5-1 and TRBJ2-7; D remains unclear. The CDR3 runs to 16 residues. Germline assignment: CDR1 SGHRS and CDR2 YFSETQ. Trimming pared 4 bases from V and 6 bases from J, leaving 23 bases between. The CDR3 sequence: CASSSSPLGLGFEQYF. The CDR3 nucleotides are TGCGCCAGCAGCAGCAGCCCGTTGGGCCTCGGATTCGAGCAGTACTTC. Complete variable domain (other parts from reference TRBV5-1 and TRBJ2-7): KAGVTQTPRYLIKTRGQQVTLSCSPISGHRSVSWYQQTPGQGLQFLFEYFSETQRNKGNFPGRFSGRQFSNSRSEMNVSTLELGDSALYLCASSSSPLGLGFEQYFGPGTRLTVT.

This clone has just a few counts. The V call is TRBV10-3, the J call TRBJ1-1; perhaps TRBD1 as D (5 bases). This CDR3 spans 14 amino acids. V was shortened by 5 bases and J by 1 base, with 11 bases between the two germline ends. Germline CDR1 and CDR2: ENHRY and SYGVKD. In DNA form, the CDR3 reads TGTGCCATCAGTCCCAGGGAGGAGAACACTGAAGCTTTCTTT. Its translation: CAISPREENTEAFF.

The V call is TRBV28, the J call TRBJ1-4; maybe TRBD1 (5 bases). Trimming shortened V by 5 bases and J by 8 bases, and 21 bases separated the two germline ends. CDR3 length equals 16 residues. Germline V gives CDR1 MDHEN, CDR2 SYDVKM. The CDR3: CASSARMGTMKEKLFF. The CDR3 DNA reads TGTGCCAGCAGTGCCCGAATGGGGACGATGAAGGAAAAACTGTTTTTT. Variable domain in full (rest from reference TRBV28 and TRBJ1-4): DVKVTQSSRYLVKRTGEKVFLECVQDMDHENMFWYRQDPGLGLRLIYFSYDVKMKEKGDIPEGYSVSREKKERFSLILESASTNQTSMYLCASSARMGTMKEKLFFGSGTQLSVL.